Following are 9 T cell receptor beta chains from one sample sequenced in a study of blood T cell repertoires in COVID-19. Measured with immunoSEQ multiplex PCR; TCRdb has only the in-frame clones, and not every one. Here the sample spans about 40,000 clones, about 88% being singletons. Sequences were obtained from peripheral blood. The receptors were sampled from a human donor in a cohort sampled during active COVID-19.

V is TRBV2 and J is TRBJ2-5; 8 bases are a match to TRBD1. CDR3 length: 14 residues. V lost 4 bases, J lost 3 bases, and 4 bases stayed unmatched. From germline, CDR1 is SNHLY and CDR2 FYNNEI. The CDR3 nucleotides read TGTGCCAGCAGTGGGGGGACAGGAAAAGAGACCCAGTACTTC. Translating gives CASSGGTGKETQYF.

The CDR3 region is CASSLDRGALNTEAFF. In DNA form, the CDR3 reads TGTGCCAGCAGCTTAGATCGGGGAGCCCTGAACACTGAAGCTTTCTTT. The chain uses TRBV11-2 and TRBJ1-1; D is unresolved. Germline V gives CDR1 SGHAT, CDR2 FQNNGV. The germline V and J ends were trimmed by 0 bases and 0 bases, with 11 bases remaining between them. The CDR3 loop spans 16 amino acids.

J is TRBJ2-7 and V is TRBV12-3 or TRBV12-4; a weak D match, TRBD2 (6 bases). V shed 3 bases and J shed 5 bases, with 11 bases lying between them. The CDR3 is made up of 13 amino acids. The CDR3, as DNA: TGTGCCAGCAGTTTTGGAGGGTTCAACGAGCAGTACTTC. This codes for CASSFGGFNEQYF.

The gene calls are TRBV5-6 and TRBJ1-2, with TRBD1 identical over 8 bases. V shed 0 bases, J shed 7 bases, and the junction held 11 bases outside the gene matches. CDR1 and CDR2 (germline): SGHDT, YYEEEE. This CDR3 has 16 amino acids. Here the CDR3 reads CASSLVFLRGPVGYTF. The CDR3 nucleotides read TGTGCCAGCAGCTTGGTGTTTCTCAGGGGGCCTGTTGGCTACACCTTC.

The chain couples TRBV20-1 to TRBJ2-3, with D maybe TRBD1 (6 bases). This CDR3 is 11 amino acids long. The V gene's germline CDR1 is DFQATT and CDR2 SNEGSKA (reference sequence). V gave up 6 bases and J gave up 9 bases, with 13 bases separating them. This chain's CDR3 is CSAPQGRTQYF. The DNA for the CDR3 is TGCAGTGCCCCACAGGGTAGGACGCAGTATTTT.

The rearrangement uses TRBV11-2 and TRBJ2-7; no clear D gene. Germline V CDR1 and CDR2: SGHAT, FQNNGV. Trimming removed 4 bases at V and 4 bases at J, with 5 bases between. CDR3 length: 11 residues. CDR3 sequence: CASSSLYEQYF. The CDR3 DNA sequence: TGTGCCAGCAGCTCCTTGTACGAGCAGTACTTC.

This clone was seen only once. J is TRBJ1-6 and V is TRBV5-1, with D maybe TRBD1 (5 bases). V gave up 1 base and J gave up 10 bases, with 12 bases separating them. Germline assignment: CDR1 SGHRS and CDR2 YFSETQ. CDR3 length: 14 amino acids. This CDR3 is CASSLTGGWSPLHF. CDR3 bases: TGCGCCAGCAGCTTGACTGGGGGGTGGTCACCCCTCCACTTT.

The CDR3 DNA sequence: TGCGCCAGCAGCCATCCGGGACAGGGGTTTGGCTACACCTTC. It specifies CASSHPGQGFGYTF. The chain employs TRBV4-1 and TRBJ1-2, with 10 positions matching TRBD1. The germline gives CDR1 MGHRA, CDR2 YSYEKL. The CDR3 totals 14 residues. V shed 3 bases and J 7 bases; nucleotides not matched to a gene: 5.

The chain links TRBV29-1 to TRBJ1-5; weak D call: TRBD1 (5 bases). This CDR3 is built from 15 residues. CDR1 is SQVTM and CDR2 is ANQGSEA in the germline V gene. V shed 4 bases and J shed 0 bases, with 13 bases lying between them. The CDR3 here is CSVGAGSGSNQPQHF. The DNA of the CDR3 is TGCAGCGTTGGGGCAGGGTCGGGTAGCAATCAGCCCCAGCATTTT.